The clone carrying this TCR beta chain has a handful of counts. The data were taken from a study of T cells in Graves' hyperthyroidism and ophthalmopathy. V was trimmed by 4 bases and J by 3 bases, leaving 10 bases between them. The CDR3 runs to 12 residues. CDR1 and CDR2 (germline): SQVTM, ANQGSEA. The TCR beta CDR3 regions underwent amplification using RNA transcripts as the source. In the first-round RT-PCR of the TCR CDR3, the HTBI primer set was used. Using its own MiXCR run on the multiplex PCR reads, TCRdb lists one record per CDR3 protein. The sample holds approximately 610,000 distinct CDR3 sequences, approximately 15% seen once.

V usage is TRBV29-1 and J usage is TRBJ2-7; tentative D call: TRBD2 (5 bases). The TCR comes from a woman in her 40s with Graves' ophthalmopathy. Sequenced: blood. CDR3 nucleotides: TGCAGCGTTGGAGCGAGCGGCTACGAGCAGTACTTC. Translation gives CSVGASGYEQYF.